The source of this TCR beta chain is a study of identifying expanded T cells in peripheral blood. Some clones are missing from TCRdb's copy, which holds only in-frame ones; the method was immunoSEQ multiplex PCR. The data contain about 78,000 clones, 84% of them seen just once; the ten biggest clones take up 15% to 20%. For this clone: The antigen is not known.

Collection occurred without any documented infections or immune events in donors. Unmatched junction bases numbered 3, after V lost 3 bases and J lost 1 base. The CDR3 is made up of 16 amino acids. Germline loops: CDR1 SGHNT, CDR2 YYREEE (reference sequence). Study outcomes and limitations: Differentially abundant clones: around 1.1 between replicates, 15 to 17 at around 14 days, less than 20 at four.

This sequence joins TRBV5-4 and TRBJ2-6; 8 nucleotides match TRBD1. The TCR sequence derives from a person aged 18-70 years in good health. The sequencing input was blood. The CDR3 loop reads CASSWQGASGANVLTF. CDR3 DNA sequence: TGTGCCAGCAGCTGGCAGGGGGCTTCTGGGGCCAACGTCCTGACTTTC.